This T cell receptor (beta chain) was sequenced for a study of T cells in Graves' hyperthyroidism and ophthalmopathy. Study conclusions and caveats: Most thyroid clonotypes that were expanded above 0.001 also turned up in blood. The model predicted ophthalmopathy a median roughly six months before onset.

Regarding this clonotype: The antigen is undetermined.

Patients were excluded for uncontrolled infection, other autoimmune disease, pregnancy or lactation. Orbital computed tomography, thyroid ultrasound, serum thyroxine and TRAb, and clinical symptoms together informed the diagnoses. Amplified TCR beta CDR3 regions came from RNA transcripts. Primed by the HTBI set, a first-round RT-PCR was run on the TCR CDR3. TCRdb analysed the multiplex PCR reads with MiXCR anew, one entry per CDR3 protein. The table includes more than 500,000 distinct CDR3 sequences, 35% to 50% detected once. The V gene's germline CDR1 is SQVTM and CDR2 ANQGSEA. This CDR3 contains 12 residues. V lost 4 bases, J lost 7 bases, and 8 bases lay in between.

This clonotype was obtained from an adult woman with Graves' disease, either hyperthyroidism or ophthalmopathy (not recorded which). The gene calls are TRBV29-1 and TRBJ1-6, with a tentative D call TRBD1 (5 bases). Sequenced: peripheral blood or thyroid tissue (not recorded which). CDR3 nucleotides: TGCAGCGTTGCAGGGATCAATTCACCCCTCCACTTT. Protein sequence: CSVAGINSPLHF.